This T cell receptor beta chain was found in a study of metastatic and nonmetastatic thyroid tumors. Overall study: Malignant and benign thyroid patients had repertoires compared in peripheral blood and tumor or nodule tissue. Study-wide findings and caveats: The reported finding was significantly higher TCR beta diversity in malignant thyroid tumors relative to benign nodules, in blood and tumor.

Patients underwent thyroid surgery, and none had received any treatment before it. The CDR3 is 16 residues long. Looked up from germline, CDR1 is SGHAT and CDR2 is FQDESV (reference sequence). V shed 2 bases and J shed 4 bases, with 15 bases lying between them. This clone is medium-sized by share. Its target is not known. As originally analysed: A distant-metastasis classifier for papillary thyroid cancer was built using CDR3 differences across clinicopathological groups. TCRdb redid the clone calls on the PCR reads using MiXCR. The V and J calls reflect TCRdb's pipeline rather than the authors' work. The table includes 5,000 to 7,000 clones, roughly 32% detected once.

The chain combines TRBV11-1 with TRBJ1-3, with D possibly TRBD1 on 6 matching bases. The sequencing sample was made of adjacent normal tissue. This TCR was sampled from a female donor with papillary thyroid cancer or a benign thyroid nodule (not recorded which). Some clones in this sample may be carry-over from other donors' samples. This chain's CDR3 is CASSLNTGLRGNTIYF. DNA for the CDR3: TGTGCCAGCAGCTTAAATACAGGGCTGAGAGGAAACACCATATATTTT.